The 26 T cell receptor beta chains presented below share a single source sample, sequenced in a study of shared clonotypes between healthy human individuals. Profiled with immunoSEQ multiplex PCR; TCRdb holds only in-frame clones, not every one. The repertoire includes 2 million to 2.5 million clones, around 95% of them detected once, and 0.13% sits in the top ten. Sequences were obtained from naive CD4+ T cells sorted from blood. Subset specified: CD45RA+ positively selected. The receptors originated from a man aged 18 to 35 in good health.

CDR3 in DNA: TGTGCCAGCAGCGCAGCGGGAGAGGGAAACAATGAGCAGTTCTTC. This gives the protein CASSAAGEGNNEQFF. The rearrangement joins TRBV5-4 to TRBJ2-1; 8 positions match TRBD2. In germline, CDR1 is SGHNT, CDR2 YYREEE (reference sequence). The CDR3 consists of 15 residues. V trimming: 4 bases; J trimming: 5 bases; junction bases outside the gene matches: 8.

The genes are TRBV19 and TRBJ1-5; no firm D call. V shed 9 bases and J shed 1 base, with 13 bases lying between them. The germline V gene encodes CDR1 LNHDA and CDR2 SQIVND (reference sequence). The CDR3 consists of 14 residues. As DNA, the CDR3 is TGTGCCAGAGCCGAGGCTGGGAGCAATCAGCCCCAGCATTTT. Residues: CARAEAGSNQPQHF.

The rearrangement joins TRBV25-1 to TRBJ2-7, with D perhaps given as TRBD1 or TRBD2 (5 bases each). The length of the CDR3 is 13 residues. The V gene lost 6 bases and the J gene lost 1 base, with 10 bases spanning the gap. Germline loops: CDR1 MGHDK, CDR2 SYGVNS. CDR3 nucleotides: TGTGCCAGCAGGAGGGCAGGGTCCTACGAGCAGTACTTC. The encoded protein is CASRRAGSYEQYF.

The CDR3 nucleotides are TGTGCCAGCAGCGGGACAGGGGAACTCTATGGCTACACCTTC. Its translation: CASSGTGELYGYTF. The rearrangement links TRBV27 to TRBJ1-2; 10 nucleotides match TRBD1. CDR3 length: 14 amino acids. Unmatched junction bases numbered 5, after V lost 6 bases and J lost 4 bases. Germline assignment: CDR1 MNHEY and CDR2 SMNVEV (reference sequence).

The CDR3 DNA sequence: TGCGCCAGCAGCTCGATCCATGGACTAGCGGGAGAGAATGAGCAGTTCTTC. It is translated as CASSSIHGLAGENEQFF. The chain is built from TRBV5-1 and TRBJ2-1; 13 nucleotides agree with TRBD2. This CDR3 region has 17 residues. Germline V lookup: CDR1 SGHRS, CDR2 YFSETQ. The ends lost 3 bases at V and 7 bases at J; junction bases unmatched: 10.

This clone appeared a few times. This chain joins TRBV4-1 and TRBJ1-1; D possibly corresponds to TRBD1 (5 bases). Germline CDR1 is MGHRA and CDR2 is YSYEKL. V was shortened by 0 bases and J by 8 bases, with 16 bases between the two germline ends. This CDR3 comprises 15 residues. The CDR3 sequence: CASSQDRQPNREAFF. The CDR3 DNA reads TGCGCCAGCAGCCAAGATAGGCAGCCGAACAGGGAAGCTTTCTTT.

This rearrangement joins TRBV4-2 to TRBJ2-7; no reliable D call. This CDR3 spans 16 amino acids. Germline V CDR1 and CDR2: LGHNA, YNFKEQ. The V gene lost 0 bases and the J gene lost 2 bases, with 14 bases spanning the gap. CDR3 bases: TGTGCCAGCAGCCAAGAACTGGTAGGGATTACCTACGAGCAGTACTTC. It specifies CASSQELVGITYEQYF.

The CDR3 is CASSAGAGNQPQHF. CDR3 nucleotide sequence: TGTGCCAGCTCGGCAGGGGCGGGCAATCAGCCCCAGCATTTT. This chain connects TRBV6-5 to TRBJ1-5; D might be TRBD1 (6 bases). Between the trimmed V and J ends, which lost 8 bases and 2 bases, there was a span of 13 bases. The CDR3 contains 14 residues. The germline V gene encodes CDR1 MNHEY and CDR2 SVGAGI.

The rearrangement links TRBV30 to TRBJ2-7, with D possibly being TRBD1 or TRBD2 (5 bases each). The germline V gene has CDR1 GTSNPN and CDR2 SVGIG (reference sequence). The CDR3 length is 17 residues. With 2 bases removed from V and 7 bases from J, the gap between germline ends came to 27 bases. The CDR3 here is CAWSPQWGSWETGEQYF. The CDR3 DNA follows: TGTGCCTGGAGTCCCCAGTGGGGCAGTTGGGAGACGGGAGAGCAGTACTTC.

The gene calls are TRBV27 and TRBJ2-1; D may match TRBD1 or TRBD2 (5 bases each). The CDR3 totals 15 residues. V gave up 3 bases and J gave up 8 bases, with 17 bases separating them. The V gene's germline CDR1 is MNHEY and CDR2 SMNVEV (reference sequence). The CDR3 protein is CASSFPGRHRDEQFF. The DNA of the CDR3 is TGTGCCAGCAGTTTCCCGGGACGCCACCGGGATGAGCAGTTCTTC.

The CDR3 DNA sequence: TGTGCCAGCTCTCAACAAGGGACTAGCGGGGGGGCCTTTAACAATGAGCAGTTCTTC. Residues: CASSQQGTSGGAFNNEQFF. The chain combines TRBV18 with TRBJ2-1; 16 positions match TRBD2. The CDR3 runs 19 residues. Trimming at V came to 6 bases and at J to 5 bases, leaving 13 bases not matched to a gene. Germline V gene sequence: CDR1 KGHSH, CDR2 LQKENI. Combining the CDR3 with reference TRBV18 and TRBJ2-1 gives the whole variable domain NAGVMQNPRHLVRRRGQEARLRCSPMKGHSHVYWYRQLPEEGLKFMVYLQKENIIDESGMPKERFSAEFPKEGPSILRIQQVVRGDSAAYFCASSQQGTSGGAFNNEQFFGPGTRLTVL.

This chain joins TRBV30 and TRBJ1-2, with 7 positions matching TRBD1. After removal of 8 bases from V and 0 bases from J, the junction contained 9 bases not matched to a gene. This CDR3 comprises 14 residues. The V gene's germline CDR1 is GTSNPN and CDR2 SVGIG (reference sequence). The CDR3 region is CARQGTDPNYGYTF. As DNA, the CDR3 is TGTGCCCGTCAGGGGACAGACCCTAACTATGGCTACACCTTC.

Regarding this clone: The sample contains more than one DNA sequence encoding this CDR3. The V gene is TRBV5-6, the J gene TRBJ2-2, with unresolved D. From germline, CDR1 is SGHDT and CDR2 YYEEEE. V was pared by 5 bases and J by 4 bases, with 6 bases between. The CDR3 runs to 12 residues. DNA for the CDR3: TGTGCCAGCAGTCGAAGCACCGGGGAGCTGTTTTTT. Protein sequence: CASSRSTGELFF.

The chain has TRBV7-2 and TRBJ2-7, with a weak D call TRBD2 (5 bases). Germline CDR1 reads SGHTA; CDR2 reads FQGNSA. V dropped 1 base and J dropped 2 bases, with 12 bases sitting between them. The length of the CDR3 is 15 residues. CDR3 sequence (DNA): TGTGCCAGCAGCTTAGAAGGTCTAGCAACCTACGAGCAGTACTTC. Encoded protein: CASSLEGLATYEQYF.

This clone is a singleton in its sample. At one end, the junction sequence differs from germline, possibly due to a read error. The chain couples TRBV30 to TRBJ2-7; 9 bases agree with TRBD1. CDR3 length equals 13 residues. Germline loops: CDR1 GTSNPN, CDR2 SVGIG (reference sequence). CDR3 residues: CAWSGGSTGGKDF. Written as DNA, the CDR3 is TGTGCCTGGAGTGGGGGCAGTACAGGGGGCAAGGACTTC.

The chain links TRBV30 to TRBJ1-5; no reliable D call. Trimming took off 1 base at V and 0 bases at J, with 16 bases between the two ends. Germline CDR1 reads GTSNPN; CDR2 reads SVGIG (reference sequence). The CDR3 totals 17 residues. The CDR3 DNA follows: TGTGCCTGGAGTGGAGACCGGTTCTCTTATAGCAATCAGCCCCAGCATTTT. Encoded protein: CAWSGDRFSYSNQPQHF.

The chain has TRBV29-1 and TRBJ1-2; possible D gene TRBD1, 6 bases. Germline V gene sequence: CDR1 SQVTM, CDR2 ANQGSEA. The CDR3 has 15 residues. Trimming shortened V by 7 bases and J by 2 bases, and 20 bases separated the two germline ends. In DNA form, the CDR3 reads TGCAGCGACGGGACATACTCCCCCCTGAACTATGGCTACACCTTC. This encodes CSDGTYSPLNYGYTF. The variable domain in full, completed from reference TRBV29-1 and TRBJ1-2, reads SAVISQKPSRDICQRGTSLTIQCQVDSQVTMMFWYRQQPGQSLTLIATANQGSEATYESGFVIDKFPISRPNLTFSTLTVSNMSPEDSSIYLCSDGTYSPLNYGYTFGSGTRLTVV.

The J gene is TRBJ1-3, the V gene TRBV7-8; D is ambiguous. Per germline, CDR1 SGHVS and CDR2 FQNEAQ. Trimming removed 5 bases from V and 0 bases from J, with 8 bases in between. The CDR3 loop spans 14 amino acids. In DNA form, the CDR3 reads TGTGCCAGCAGCCCATCAGACTCTGGAAACACCATATATTTT. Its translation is CASSPSDSGNTIYF. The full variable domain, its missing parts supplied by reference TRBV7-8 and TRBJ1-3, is GAGVSQSPRYKVAKRGQDVALRCDPISGHVSLFWYQQALGQGPEFLTYFQNEAQLDKSGLPSDRFFAERPEGSVSTLKIQRTQQEDSAVYLCASSPSDSGNTIYFGEGSWLTVV.

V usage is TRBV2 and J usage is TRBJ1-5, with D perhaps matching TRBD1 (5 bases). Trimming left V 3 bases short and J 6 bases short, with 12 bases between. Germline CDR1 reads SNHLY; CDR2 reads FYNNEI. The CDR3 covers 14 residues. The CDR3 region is CASSDGGKSQPQHF. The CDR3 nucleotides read TGTGCCAGCAGTGATGGGGGGAAAAGTCAGCCCCAGCATTTT.

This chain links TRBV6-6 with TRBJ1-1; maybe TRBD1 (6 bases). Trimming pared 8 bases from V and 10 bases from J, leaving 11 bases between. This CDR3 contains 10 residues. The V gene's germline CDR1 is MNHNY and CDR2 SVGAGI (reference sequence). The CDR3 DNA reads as TGTGCCAGCTCTGACAGGCTAGCTTTCTTT. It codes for CASSDRLAFF.

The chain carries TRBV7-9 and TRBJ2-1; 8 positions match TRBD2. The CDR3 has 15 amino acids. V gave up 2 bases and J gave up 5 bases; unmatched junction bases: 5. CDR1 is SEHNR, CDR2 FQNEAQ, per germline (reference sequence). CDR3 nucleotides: TGTGCCAGCAGCTTAATTAGCGGGGTGAACAATGAGCAGTTCTTC. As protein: CASSLISGVNNEQFF.

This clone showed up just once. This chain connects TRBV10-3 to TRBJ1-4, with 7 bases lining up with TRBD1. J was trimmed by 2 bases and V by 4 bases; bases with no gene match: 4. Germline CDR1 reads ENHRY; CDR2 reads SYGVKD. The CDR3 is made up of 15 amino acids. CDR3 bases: TGTGCCATCAGTGTATCGACAGGGACTAATGAAAAACTGTTTTTT. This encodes CAISVSTGTNEKLFF.

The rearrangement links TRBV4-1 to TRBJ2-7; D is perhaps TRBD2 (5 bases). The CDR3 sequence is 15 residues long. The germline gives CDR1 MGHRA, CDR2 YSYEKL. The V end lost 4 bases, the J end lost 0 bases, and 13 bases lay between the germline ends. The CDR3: CASSPLLDSSYEQYF. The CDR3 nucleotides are TGCGCCAGCAGCCCTCTACTGGACTCCTCCTACGAGCAGTACTTC.

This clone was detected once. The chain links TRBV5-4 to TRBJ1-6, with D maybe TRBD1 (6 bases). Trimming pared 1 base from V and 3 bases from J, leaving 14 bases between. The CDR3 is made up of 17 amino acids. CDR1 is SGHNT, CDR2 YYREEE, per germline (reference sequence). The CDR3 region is CASSLKRGFYYNSPLHF. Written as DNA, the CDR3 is TGTGCCAGCAGCTTGAAGAGGGGGTTCTACTATAATTCACCCCTCCACTTT.

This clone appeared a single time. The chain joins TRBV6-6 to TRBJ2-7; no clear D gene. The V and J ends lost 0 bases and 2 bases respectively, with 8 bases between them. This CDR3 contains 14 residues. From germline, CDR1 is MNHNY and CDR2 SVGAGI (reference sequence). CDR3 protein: CASSYSIGPYEQYF. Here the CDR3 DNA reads TGTGCCAGCAGTTACTCTATAGGGCCCTACGAGCAGTACTTC.

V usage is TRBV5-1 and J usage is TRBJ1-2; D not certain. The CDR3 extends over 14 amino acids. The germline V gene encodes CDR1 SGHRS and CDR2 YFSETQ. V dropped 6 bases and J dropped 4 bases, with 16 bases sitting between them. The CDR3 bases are TGCGCCAGCAAATACGCCGTGGGCGTCTATGGCTACACCTTC. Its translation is CASKYAVGVYGYTF.